This is a list of T cell receptor beta chains from one sample in a study of lymphopenia after photon versus proton radiotherapy. TCRdb's copy holds only in-frame clones and misses some; the assay was immunoSEQ multiplex PCR. The sample consists of 40,000 to 45,000 clones, roughly 86% of them appearing once. This specimen consisted of peripheral blood, obtained from a patient treated with proton-based radiotherapy. These receptor sequences come from a woman in her seventies with pancreatic cancer. Some clones in this sample may be carry-over from other donors' samples. Both conserved end residues are part of each CDR3. D genes are given only for firm matches. Size is omitted from some rows. Given values are once, few, many or a class for expanded clones.

clone size	V gene	J gene	D gene	CDR3 protein	CDR3 DNA
-	TRBV2	TRBJ1-5	-	CASSPLMHRISNQPQHF	TGTGCCAGCAGCCCCCTAATGCACAGGATTAGCAATCAGCCCCAGCATTTT
-	TRBV18	TRBJ1-3	TRBD1	CASSSTGFGNTIYF	TGTGCCAGCTCATCGACAGGGTTCGGAAACACCATATATTTT
-	TRBV11-3	TRBJ2-1	TRBD2	CASSLFGSAGGVHNEQFF	TGTGCCAGCAGCTTATTTGGCTCGGCGGGGGGGGTTCACAATGAGCAGTTCTTC
-	TRBV6-1	TRBJ2-7	-	CASSEFRAYEQYF	TGTGCCAGCAGTGAGTTTAGGGCTTACGAGCAGTACTTC
-	TRBV5-4	TRBJ1-3	TRBD1	CASSPRDRGGGNTIYF	TGTGCCAGCAGCCCTCGGGACAGGGGAGGTGGAAACACCATATATTTT
-	TRBV15	TRBJ1-6	-	CATSRGPNNSPLHF	TGTGCCACCAGCAGGGGACCCAATAATTCACCCCTCCACTTT
-	TRBV10-2	TRBJ2-2	TRBD2	CASSGTSGRGNTGELFF	TGCGCCAGCAGCGGGACTAGCGGGAGAGGCAACACCGGGGAGCTGTTTTTT
-	TRBV5-4	TRBJ2-5	-	CASSLDQGGETQYF	TGTGCCAGCAGCTTGGATCAGGGGGGAGAGACCCAGTACTTC
-	TRBV7-2	TRBJ2-6	TRBD2	CASSFLAGVPGANVLTF	TGTGCCAGCAGCTTTCTAGCGGGAGTTCCTGGGGCCAACGTCCTGACTTTC
-	TRBV15	TRBJ2-1	-	CATSRGGHNEQFF	TGTGCCACCAGCCGGGGCGGCCACAATGAGCAGTTCTTC
-	TRBV5-1	TRBJ2-3	TRBD2	CASSSRTAGEFDTQYF	TGCGCCAGCAGCTCACGTACAGCGGGAGAGTTTGATACGCAGTATTTT
once	TRBV5-6	TRBJ1-2	-	CASSSPSLGGNYGYTF	TGTGCCAGCAGCTCCCCGAGTCTGGGAGGTAACTATGGCTACACCTTC
-	TRBV7-9	TRBJ1-3	-	CAGGHSSSGNTIYF	TGTGCCGGGGGTCACAGTAGCTCTGGAAACACCATATATTTT
few	TRBV19	TRBJ1-5	-	CASSLSGPRGNQPQHF	TGTGCCAGTAGTTTGTCAGGGCCCCGAGGCAATCAGCCCCAGCATTTT
-	TRBV10-2	TRBJ2-2	TRBD1	CASSLGQGYSGELFF	TGCGCCAGCAGCCTGGGACAGGGGTATTCTGGGGAGCTGTTTTTT
-	TRBV7-9	TRBJ1-4	-	CASSLGRADFNEKLFF	TGTGCCAGCAGCTTAGGACGAGCAGACTTTAATGAAAAACTGTTTTTT
-	TRBV9	TRBJ1-4	-	CASSADGATNEKLFF	TGTGCCAGCAGCGCAGACGGTGCAACTAATGAAAAACTGTTTTTT
few	TRBV11-3	TRBJ2-7	-	CASSPTTGKNEQYF	TGTGCCAGCAGCCCCACCACAGGGAAGAACGAGCAGTACTTC
-	TRBV5-1	TRBJ2-7	TRBD2	CASSLGASGREEQYF	TGCGCCAGCAGCCTGGGTGCTAGCGGGAGGGAAGAGCAGTACTTC
-	TRBV27	TRBJ1-3	-	CASSPFGADAGNTIYF	TGTGCCAGCAGTCCGTTTGGGGCAGACGCTGGAAACACCATATATTTT
-	TRBV7-9	TRBJ2-1	-	CASSSQRYSYNEQFF	TGTGCCAGCAGCTCCCAGCGGTACTCCTACAATGAGCAGTTCTTC
-	TRBV25-1	TRBJ2-7	TRBD1	CASSYRGAYEQYF	TGTGCCAGCAGTTACAGGGGGGCCTACGAGCAGTACTTC
-	TRBV28	TRBJ2-7	-	CASSLGGSLKDF	TGTGCCAGCAGTTTAGGCGGCTCCCTCAAGGACTTC
-	TRBV14	TRBJ2-5	-	CASSQGLNQYF	TGTGCCAGCAGCCAAGGACTTAATCAGTACTTC
-	TRBV19	TRBJ2-7	-	CASSISGQAFYEQYF	TGTGCCAGTAGTATAAGCGGGCAGGCGTTCTACGAGCAGTACTTC
once	TRBV28	TRBJ1-6	-	CASSFKSGSYNSPLHF	TGTGCCAGCAGTTTCAAGTCCGGTTCCTATAATTCACCCCTCCACTTT
few	TRBV5-1	TRBJ2-5	-	CASSSGHTETQYF	TGCGCCAGCAGCTCGGGACATACCGAGACCCAGTACTTC